Sequencing of this T cell receptor beta chain was carried out in a study of T cell responses to AZD1222 COVID-19 vaccine. Clones were read by immunoSEQ multiplex PCR, and TCRdb kept only the in-frame ones, dropping some. The sample holds about 84,000 clones, roughly nine tenths seen once. This CDR3 comprises 15 residues. Trimming removed 0 bases from V and 0 bases from J, with 7 bases in between. Germline CDR1 SGDLS, CDR2 YYNGEE. This sequence was found in an adult in good health. This rearrangement joins TRBV9 to TRBJ1-3, with D hard to call. The source was peripheral blood, collected on day 0 of AZD1222 vaccination. The CDR3 spells CASSVAGSSGNTIYF. The CDR3, as DNA: TGTGCCAGCAGCGTAGCTGGCAGCTCTGGAAACACCATATATTTT.